Following are 9 T cell receptor beta chains from one sample sequenced in a study of blood T cell repertoires in COVID-19. TCRdb keeps only in-frame clones here, not all; method: immunoSEQ multiplex PCR. Among around 200,000 clones, around 87% were seen once, and the ten largest hold around 2.3%. What was sequenced was peripheral blood. These receptors were collected from a man aged 40-55 years with active or convalescent COVID-19.

The chain has TRBV5-1 and TRBJ2-3, with TRBD2 matching over 7 bases. The V and J ends lost 0 bases and 4 bases, in that order; junction bases with no gene match: 5. CDR1 and CDR2 (germline): SGHRS, YFSETQ. This CDR3 has 15 residues. The CDR3 DNA sequence: TGCGCCAGCAGCTTGGAAGCGGGGCCCCCAGATACGCAGTATTTT. Encoded protein: CASSLEAGPPDTQYF.

The chain carries TRBV27 and TRBJ2-1; a possible D gene is TRBD1 (5 bases). Trimming removed 4 bases from V and 7 bases from J, with 14 bases in between. This CDR3 contains 14 residues. Germline-derived CDR1 and CDR2 are MNHEY and SMNVEV (reference sequence). Here the CDR3 DNA reads TGTGCCAGCAGTTCCCTACAGGTTACAAATGAGCAGTTCTTC. Amino acid sequence: CASSSLQVTNEQFF.

The V and J genes are TRBV2 and TRBJ1-1; maybe TRBD1 (6 bases). Trimming cost V 0 bases and J 10 bases, with 15 bases left between them. CDR3 length: 14 amino acids. Germline CDR1 SNHLY, CDR2 FYNNEI. CDR3: CASSEALLQGRAFF. The CDR3 nucleotides read TGTGCCAGCAGTGAAGCGCTTCTCCAGGGGAGAGCTTTCTTT.

This clone was counted once. V and J are TRBV14 and TRBJ2-7, with 9 bases matching TRBD1. There are 16 residues in the CDR3. Germline CDR1 reads SGHDN; CDR2 reads FVKESK. Trimming took 1 base from V and 3 from J; bases not matched to a gene: 7. The CDR3 here is CASSQGPGGQGYEQYF. The CDR3 DNA sequence: TGTGCCAGCAGCCAAGGACCGGGGGGACAGGGCTACGAGCAGTACTTC.

The chain recombines TRBV7-6 with TRBJ1-3; TRBD1 matches at 8 bases. V dropped 4 bases and J dropped 0; count of bases not matched to a gene: 14. Germline V lookup: CDR1 SGHVS, CDR2 FNYEAQ. This CDR3 has 19 residues. This chain's CDR3 is CASSSTDRGGSSSGNTIYF. DNA for the CDR3: TGTGCCAGCAGCTCTACCGACAGGGGAGGTTCTAGCTCTGGAAACACCATATATTTT.

This rearrangement joins TRBV5-1 to TRBJ1-3, with unresolved D. Germline lookup yields CDR1 SGHRS and CDR2 YFSETQ. Trimming removed 0 bases at V and 0 bases at J, with 7 bases between. The CDR3 is made up of 15 amino acids. The CDR3 is CASSLGTVSGNTIYF. In nucleotides, the CDR3 is TGCGCCAGCAGCTTGGGTACGGTCTCTGGAAACACCATATATTTT.

The V gene is TRBV19, the J gene TRBJ1-1; D remains unclear. The ends were cut back, 4 bases at V and 1 base at J, with 7 bases in the middle. Germline loops: CDR1 LNHDA, CDR2 SQIVND (reference sequence). This CDR3 has 13 residues. The CDR3 DNA follows: TGTGCCAGTAGTAACACCCCGAACACTGAAGCTTTCTTT. Its protein product is CASSNTPNTEAFF. Combining the CDR3 with reference TRBV19 and TRBJ1-1 gives the whole variable domain DGGITQSPKYLFRKEGQNVTLSCEQNLNHDAMYWYRQDPGQGLRLIYYSQIVNDFQKGDIAEGYSVSREKKESFPLTVTSAQKNPTAFYLCASSNTPNTEAFFGQGTRLTVV.

V is TRBV6-5 and J is TRBJ1-1, with a weak D call TRBD1 (5 bases). With 7 bases removed from V and 4 bases from J, the gap between germline ends came to 16 bases. CDR3 length: 14 residues. Germline-derived CDR1 and CDR2 are MNHEY and SVGAGI. DNA for the CDR3: TGTGCCAGCAACCCTGGGGGGGGATTCACTGAAGCTTTCTTT. It yields the protein CASNPGGGFTEAFF.

The chain joins TRBV28 to TRBJ2-3; 9 bases agree with TRBD1. Trimming cost V 6 bases and J 7 bases; bases outside gene matches: 8. Germline assignment: CDR1 MDHEN and CDR2 SYDVKM. CDR3 length: 14 amino acids. CDR3 bases: TGTGCCAGCAGACCAGGACAGGGGATTTATACGCAGTATTTT. This codes for CASRPGQGIYTQYF.